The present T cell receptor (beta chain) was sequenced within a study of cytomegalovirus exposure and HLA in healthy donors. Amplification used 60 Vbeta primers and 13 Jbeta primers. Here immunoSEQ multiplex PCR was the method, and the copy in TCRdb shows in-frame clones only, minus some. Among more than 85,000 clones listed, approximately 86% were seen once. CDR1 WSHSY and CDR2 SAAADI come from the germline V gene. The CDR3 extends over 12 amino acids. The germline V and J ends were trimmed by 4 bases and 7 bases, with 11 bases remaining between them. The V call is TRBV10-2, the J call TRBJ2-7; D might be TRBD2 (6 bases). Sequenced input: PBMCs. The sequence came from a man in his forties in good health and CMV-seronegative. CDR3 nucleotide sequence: TGCGCCAGCAGTGTCCAGGCGGGGGAGCAGTACTTC. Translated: CASSVQAGEQYF.